This passage covers 3 T cell receptor beta chains from one sample sequenced in a study of Graves' ophthalmopathy and Graves' hyperthyroidism. Scientists amplified the TCR beta CDR3 regions from RNA transcripts. The workflow started with a first-round RT-PCR run with HTBI primers and then moved on to a second-round multiplex PCR. Via MiXCR, TCRdb re-called the multiplex PCR reads, giving one row per CDR3 protein. Counted here are roughly 220,000 distinct CDR3 sequences, around 42% occurring once; the ten biggest clones make up about half. The sequencing input was peripheral blood. Receptors were obtained from an adult man with Graves' ophthalmopathy.

The J gene is TRBJ2-7, the V gene TRBV10-3; D is ambiguous. CDR1 and CDR2 from the germline V gene are ENHRY and SYGVKD. The CDR3 is made up of 11 amino acids. Trimming stripped 10 bases from V and 5 bases from J, with 12 bases between. As DNA, the CDR3 is TGTGCCAGCAGCCTCCGTAACGAGCAGTACTTC. It encodes CASSLRNEQYF.

This chain joins TRBV7-3 and TRBJ2-3; D is possibly TRBD1 or TRBD2 (5 bases each). There are 14 residues in the CDR3. Between the trimmed V and J ends, which lost 3 bases and 1 base, there was a span of 8 bases. CDR1 SGHTA and CDR2 FQGTGA come from the germline V gene. CDR3 in amino acids: CASSFLGRTDTQYF. As DNA, the CDR3 is TGTGCCAGCAGCTTTCTGGGACGCACAGATACGCAGTATTTT. The entire variable domain, with the rest obtained from reference TRBV7-3 and TRBJ2-3, is as follows: GAGVSQTPSNKVTEKGKYVELRCDPISGHTALYWYRQSLGQGPEFLIYFQGTGAADDSGLPNDRFFAVRPEGSVSTLKIQRTERGDSAVYLCASSFLGRTDTQYFGPGTRLTVL.

The chain combines TRBV20-1 with TRBJ1-2; TRBD1 matches 8 bases. The germline gives CDR1 DFQATT, CDR2 SNEGSKA (reference sequence). J was trimmed by 3 bases and V by 0 bases; bases with no gene match: 3. This CDR3 has 14 residues. The CDR3 DNA reads as TGCAGTGCTAGAGACCGGACAGGGCACTATGGCTACACCTTC. Translating it yields CSARDRTGHYGYTF.